This T cell receptor (beta chain) was recovered during a study of blood T cell repertoires in COVID-19. Profiled with immunoSEQ multiplex PCR; TCRdb holds only in-frame clones, not every one. The sample shows 130,000 to 150,000 clones, about nine tenths of them seen only once. This CDR3 contains 15 residues. Germline lookup yields CDR1 LNHDA and CDR2 SQIVND (reference sequence). The V end was cut by 5 bases, the J end by 3 bases, with 14 bases between. The chain couples TRBV19 to TRBJ1-5, with D perhaps matching TRBD1 (5 bases). Input material: peripheral blood. The TCR was taken from a human donor in a cohort sampled during active COVID-19. The CDR3 region is CASSHSQENNQPQHF. CDR3 DNA: TGTGCCAGTAGTCATTCACAGGAAAACAATCAGCCCCAGCATTTT.